The TCR beta chain described here comes from a study of T cell responses to AZD1222 COVID-19 vaccine. Profiling relied on immunoSEQ multiplex PCR, and the TCRdb table lists in-frame clones only, not all of them. The data contain roughly 180,000 clones, about nine tenths of them singletons. Germline V gene data show CDR1 as SGHRS and CDR2 as YFSETQ. This CDR3 has 15 residues. V shed 0 bases, J shed 8 bases, and the junction held 7 bases outside the gene matches. The TCR comes from an adult in good health. Material: peripheral blood, obtained on day 0 of AZD1222 vaccination. The rearrangement joins TRBV5-1 to TRBJ2-1; TRBD1 agrees at 8 bases. In nucleotides, the CDR3 is TGCGCCAGCAGCTTGGACCCAGGGGGCGGTGATGAGCAGTTCTTC. Its protein is CASSLDPGGGDEQFF.